The next 12 T cell receptor beta chains were all read from a single sample in a study of beta chain features in type 1 diabetes. Reverse transcribing all isolated RNA meant expressed TCRB transcripts were sequenced. The data were produced by immunoSEQ multiplex PCR, yet TCRdb's version contains in-frame clones alone and is incomplete. The sample includes roughly 500,000 clones, roughly an eighth of them seen just once. The sequenced sample consisted of naive CD4+ T cells from blood. These receptors all come from a young woman in good health.

V is TRBV9 and J is TRBJ2-3; 7 positions match TRBD1. The germline gives CDR1 SGDLS, CDR2 YYNGEE. With V trimmed by 3 bases and J by 1 base, 5 bases remained unmatched. There are 15 residues in the CDR3. CDR3: CASSATGDRTDTQYF. The CDR3 bases are TGTGCCAGCAGCGCTACAGGGGATCGCACAGATACGCAGTATTTT.

The V gene is TRBV9, the J gene TRBJ1-1, with no clear D. This CDR3 has 13 amino acids. The V end lost 3 bases, the J end lost 6 bases, and 12 bases lay between the germline ends. Per the germline V gene, CDR1 is SGDLS and CDR2 is YYNGEE. This CDR3 is CASSASAGPEAFF. In DNA, the CDR3 is TGTGCCAGCAGCGCTAGCGCTGGGCCTGAAGCTTTCTTT.

V and J are TRBV10-3 and TRBJ2-7; TRBD2 matches at 9 bases. The germline V gene encodes CDR1 ENHRY and CDR2 SYGVKD. CDR3 length: 14 residues. The trim removed 5 bases at V and 2 bases at J, leaving 4 bases unmatched. CDR3 amino acids: CAISWTSETYEQYF. The CDR3 coding sequence is TGTGCCATCAGTTGGACTAGCGAAACCTACGAGCAGTACTTC.

This clone has only a few counts. This chain connects TRBV13 to TRBJ2-3, with 13 positions matching TRBD2. The trim removed 1 base at V and 5 bases at J, leaving 6 bases unmatched. From germline, CDR1 is PRHDT and CDR2 FYEKMQ (reference sequence). The CDR3 consists of 17 residues. DNA of the CDR3: TGTGCCAGCAGCTTAGTGTCCCGACTAGCGGGAGGAGATACGCAGTATTTT. Translating gives CASSLVSRLAGGDTQYF.

This chain uses TRBV7-9 with TRBJ2-7; TRBD2 matches at 7 bases. Losses at the gene ends were 0 bases for V and 6 bases for J; bases not matched to a gene: 11. The germline gives CDR1 SEHNR, CDR2 FQNEAQ (reference sequence). This CDR3 is 16 amino acids long. The CDR3 sequence: CASSLAPAPGGGEQYF. For the CDR3, the DNA is TGTGCCAGCAGCTTAGCGCCAGCACCGGGGGGAGGCGAGCAGTACTTC.

Remarks on this clone: The same CDR3 can be traced to other DNA sequences in this sample. The J gene is TRBJ2-5, the V gene TRBV7-2; D gene uncertain. Germline lookup yields CDR1 SGHTA and CDR2 FQGNSA. V dropped 0 bases and J dropped 4 bases, with 9 bases sitting between them. The CDR3 spans 14 residues. CDR3 sequence: CASSLAGWGETQYF. The CDR3 nucleotides are TGTGCCAGCAGCTTAGCGGGGTGGGGAGAGACCCAGTACTTC.

This clone has just a few counts. This chain connects TRBV4-2 to TRBJ2-7; 7 positions agree with TRBD2. This CDR3 spans 17 amino acids. CDR1 and CDR2 (germline): LGHNA, YNFKEQ. Trimming at V came to 4 bases and at J to 2 bases, leaving 14 bases not matched to a gene. In DNA form, the CDR3 reads TGTGCCAGCAGCCTAAACAGCGGGCTAGCGGCCGCCTACGAGCAGTACTTC. The encoded protein is CASSLNSGLAAAYEQYF.

In this sample, this clone turned up a few times. The V gene is TRBV7-9, the J gene TRBJ2-7; 7 bases line up with TRBD1. The CDR3 spans 13 residues. Germline V gene sequence: CDR1 SEHNR, CDR2 FQNEAQ (reference sequence). The CDR3 sequence is CASSLDSGRDSAV. CDR3 DNA sequence: TGTGCCAGCAGCTTAGATTCGGGCCGGGACAGTGCCGTC.

This clone was recorded a few times. The V and J genes are TRBV4-3 and TRBJ2-3, with a tentative D call TRBD2 (5 bases). This CDR3 has 14 residues. The germline CDR1 and CDR2 sequences are LGHNA and YSLEER. V lost 0 bases and J 6 bases, leaving 10 bases between the germline ends. CDR3 amino acids: CASSQDMGVDTQYF. CDR3 nucleotide sequence: TGCGCCAGCAGCCAAGATATGGGAGTCGATACGCAGTATTTT.

The sample holds a few counts of this clone. The chain couples TRBV7-9 to TRBJ1-6; a possible D gene is TRBD1 (6 bases). V lost 1 base and J lost 11, with 15 bases in between. This CDR3 region has 15 residues. CDR1 SEHNR and CDR2 FQNEAQ come from the germline V gene (reference sequence). Written as DNA, the CDR3 is TGTGCCAGCAGCTTAGGGGCTAGGGGGTTTGCACCCCTCCACTTT. It encodes CASSLGARGFAPLHF.

V is TRBV11-3 and J is TRBJ2-5; D is undetermined. CDR3 length equals 15 residues. From germline, CDR1 is SGHNT and CDR2 YENEEA. Deletions cut 1 base from V and 5 bases from J, with 14 bases between. The CDR3 sequence is CASSLGALPRETQYF. CDR3 DNA: TGTGCCAGCAGCTTAGGGGCATTGCCCAGGGAGACCCAGTACTTC. The whole variable domain, filled in from reference TRBV11-3 and TRBJ2-5, reads EAGVVQSPRYKIIEKKQPVAFWCNPISGHNTLYWYLQNLGQGPELLIRYENEEAVDDSQLPKDRFSAERLKGVDSTLKIQPAELGDSAVYLCASSLGALPRETQYFGPGTRLLVL.

This clone occurred a few times. This chain joins TRBV19 and TRBJ2-6; D is ambiguous. CDR1 is LNHDA, CDR2 SQIVND, per germline (reference sequence). Trimming pared 3 bases from V and 0 bases from J, leaving 6 bases between. The CDR3 is 15 amino acids. The CDR3 DNA sequence: TGTGCCAGTAGTATGGGCGCCTCTGGGGCCAACGTCCTGACTTTC. Residues: CASSMGASGANVLTF.